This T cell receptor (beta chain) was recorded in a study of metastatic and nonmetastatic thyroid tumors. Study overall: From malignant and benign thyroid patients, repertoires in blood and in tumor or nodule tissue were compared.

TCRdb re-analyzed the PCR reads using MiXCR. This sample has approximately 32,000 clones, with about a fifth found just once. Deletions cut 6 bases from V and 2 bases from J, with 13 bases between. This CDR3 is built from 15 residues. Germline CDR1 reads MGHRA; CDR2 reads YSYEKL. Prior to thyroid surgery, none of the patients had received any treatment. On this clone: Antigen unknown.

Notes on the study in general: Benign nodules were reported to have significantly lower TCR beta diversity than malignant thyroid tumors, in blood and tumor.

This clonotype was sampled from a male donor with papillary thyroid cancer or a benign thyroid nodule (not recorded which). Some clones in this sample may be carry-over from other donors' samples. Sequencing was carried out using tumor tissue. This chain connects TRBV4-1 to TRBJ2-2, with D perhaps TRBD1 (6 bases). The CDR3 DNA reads TGCGCCAGCAGTCGAGACAGGACCAACACCGGGGAGCTGTTTTTT. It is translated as CASSRDRTNTGELFF.